The 8 T cell receptor beta chains in this list originate from one sample, sequenced in a study of cytomegalovirus exposure and HLA in healthy donors. Assay: immunoSEQ multiplex PCR; the TCRdb copy retains only in-frame clones and omits some. The sample yields approximately 260,000 clones, approximately 84% seen once. The sample was PBMCs. The receptors derive from a woman in her 30s in good health and CMV-seropositive.

This chain connects TRBV27 to TRBJ1-2; 7 positions match TRBD1. Germline CDR1 reads MNHEY; CDR2 reads SMNVEV (reference sequence). V shed 0 bases, J shed 3 bases, and the junction held 7 bases outside the gene matches. The CDR3 length is 16 residues. The CDR3 loop is CASSLSARGRDYGYTF. The CDR3 DNA reads as TGTGCCAGCAGTTTATCGGCAAGGGGGCGCGACTATGGCTACACCTTC.

This clone was recorded a few times. J is TRBJ1-2 and V is TRBV6-1; possible D gene TRBD1, 5 bases. CDR3 length: 14 amino acids. CDR1 and CDR2 (germline): MNHNS, SASEGT. Trimming took 7 bases from V and 8 from J, leaving 20 bases between them. The CDR3 is CASNHGQVGPGYTF. The CDR3 DNA reads as TGTGCCAGCAACCATGGGCAGGTGGGGCCGGGCTACACCTTC.

The chain combines TRBV19 with TRBJ2-3, with a tentative D call TRBD2 (5 bases). Germline-derived CDR1 and CDR2 are LNHDA and SQIVND (reference sequence). The CDR3 length is 13 residues. Trimming shortened V by 6 bases and J by 1 base, and 8 bases separated the two germline ends. CDR3 DNA: TGTGCCAGTAGCGGGAAGGGCACAGATACGCAGTATTTT. It codes for CASSGKGTDTQYF.

This chain uses TRBV5-1 with TRBJ2-7; D unclear. In germline, CDR1 is SGHRS, CDR2 YFSETQ. With 0 bases removed from V and 10 bases from J, the gap between germline ends came to 14 bases. The CDR3 length is 13 residues. The CDR3 loop is CASSLAGLSTQYF. The CDR3 DNA is TGCGCCAGCAGCTTGGCCGGTCTGAGTACCCAGTACTTC. Supplemented by reference TRBV5-1 and TRBJ2-7, the full variable domain reads KAGVTQTPRYLIKTRGQQVTLSCSPISGHRSVSWYQQTPGQGLQFLFEYFSETQRNKGNFPGRFSGRQFSNSRSEMNVSTLELGDSALYLCASSLAGLSTQYFGPGTRLTVT.

This clone was detected a few times. V gene TRBV6-1 combines with J gene TRBJ1-1; D is possibly TRBD1 (6 bases). Trimming shortened V by 6 bases and J by 0 bases, and 8 bases separated the two germline ends. The CDR3 is 13 residues long. The germline gives CDR1 MNHNS, CDR2 SASEGT. CDR3: CASRQGLNTEAFF. CDR3 sequence (DNA): TGTGCCAGCAGACAGGGTTTGAACACTGAAGCTTTCTTT.

The rearrangement links TRBV19 to TRBJ2-1, with 7 bases aligning to TRBD2. CDR3 size: 16 residues. Germline assignment: CDR1 LNHDA and CDR2 SQIVND (reference sequence). Trimming at V came to 5 bases and at J to 7 bases, leaving 14 bases not matched to a gene. The CDR3 coding sequence is TGTGCCAGTAGTCCCCCGAAGGGCGGGAGTTGGAATGAGCAGTTCTTC. As protein: CASSPPKGGSWNEQFF. The variable domain in full, with the rest retrieved from reference TRBV19 and TRBJ2-1, is DGGITQSPKYLFRKEGQNVTLSCEQNLNHDAMYWYRQDPGQGLRLIYYSQIVNDFQKGDIAEGYSVSREKKESFPLTVTSAQKNPTAFYLCASSPPKGGSWNEQFFGPGTRLTVL.

The chain links TRBV10-3 to TRBJ2-7, with 9 bases that match TRBD2. The trim removed 6 bases at V and 7 bases at J, leaving 13 bases unmatched. Germline CDR1 and CDR2: ENHRY and SYGVKD. This CDR3 has 15 residues. The CDR3 DNA sequence: TGTGCCATCAGCGACCTTAGCGGGAGCGTAGAAGAGCAGTACTTC. Translating it yields CAISDLSGSVEEQYF.

The chain uses TRBV14 and TRBJ1-5; possibly TRBD1 for D (6 bases). The V and J ends lost 4 bases and 4 bases respectively, with 8 bases between them. Germline CDR1 SGHDN, CDR2 FVKESK. CDR3 length equals 13 residues. The CDR3 is CASSRTENQPQHF. As DNA, the CDR3 is TGTGCCAGCAGCCGGACAGAGAATCAGCCCCAGCATTTT. Full variable domain (outside the CDR3, taken from reference TRBV14 and TRBJ1-5): EAGVTQFPSHSVIEKGQTVTLRCDPISGHDNLYWYRRVMGKEIKFLLHFVKESKQDESGMPNNRFLAERTGGTYSTLKVQPAELEDSGVYFCASSRTENQPQHFGDGTRLSIL.